This TCR beta chain comes out of a study of shared clonotypes between healthy human individuals (TCRdb year 2020). Regarding the study in general: Three men and a couple of women, aged 18 to 49 years, made up the cohort. To estimate repertoire size and how much clonotypes are shared between individuals, the study performed deep sequencing of blood TCR repertoires from a handful of healthy adults. To increase sequencing depth and limit assay-specific biases, different laboratories used diverse techniques to prepare libraries and sequence TCR repertoires. Between about 0.85 and 9.5 billion PBMCs per donor were obtained by leukapheresis. What the research found in general, with its limitations: Sampling was restricted to blood, and TCR repertoires in tissue are likely to differ from TCR repertoires in blood. Pairwise subsampling led to the expectation that sequencing depth would affect the degree of clonotype sharing among donors. The small number of donors limited the genetic and exposure-history diversity represented.

TCR CDR3 regions were amplified from genomic DNA by multiplex PCR using the deep immunoSEQ assay. Extracted genomic DNA from each cell subset was spread evenly across all wells of several immunoSEQ 96-well plates, with each plate serving as a replicate. Each replicate PCR for unsorted PBMC received roughly 300 ng genomic DNA, equal to 25,000 to 35,000 T cell genomes. Unsorted PBMC genomic DNA was sequenced across ten immunoSEQ deep assay plates. The purified libraries were quantified using a Qubit 3.0 fluorometer, sized with a Bioanalyzer 2100, and then quantified again using the KAPA Library Quantification kit. Each immunoSEQ 96-well plate was sequenced on its own single-read 150-cycle Illumina NextSeq 550 flow cell. Turning to the authors' computational methods: Because the immunoSEQ output included only junctional sequences and no quality scores, the filtering could not be the same as the filtering used for full-length reads. Sequences were annotated with PyIR, a Python wrapper for IgBLAST v1.9, and V/J genes and CDR3 were assigned using IMGT germline references. Reads with weak V/J assignments (E-value above 1e-6), missing CDR3, stop codons, out-of-frame junctions, or ambiguous translated residues were removed. V3J clonotypes were defined as sequences sharing the same inferred V gene, J gene, and CDR3 amino acid sequence. The percentage overlap between two repertoires was calculated by dividing the number of shared unique clonotypes by the size of the smaller repertoire. Richness of each repertoire was evaluated using RTK rarefaction, the Chao1 estimator, and Recon v2.1 estimates of unobserved clonotypes. The clones in this table, taken by TCRdb from immuneACCESS, are in-frame only. Not every clone is retained; where verified, under half of the shortfall comes from an unresolved V gene, and the cause of the rest is unknown. V, J and clone size reflect that table, while D and trimming were determined from the DNA. Within this sample are roughly 480,000 clones, with around 79% of them counted one time only. Of the sample, approximately 12% is held by the ten largest clones.

Donors were healthy HIV-negative adults with no recently reported acute infections or vaccinations. All donors were Caucasian adults living in Nashville, Tennessee, USA. For unsorted samples, about 90 million PBMCs were counted and genomic DNA was extracted with the QIAamp DNA Blood Mini kit. Blood was collected by leukapheresis, and PBMCs were isolated by Ficoll-Histopaque density gradient centrifugation and then cryopreserved in liquid nitrogen vapor phase. This clone was picked up many times. No antigen is known for it. Base qualities were left out, and no much larger clone turns up one base away. The CDR1 and CDR2 encoded by the germline V gene are MDHEN and SYDVKM. Trimming removed 4 bases from V and 3 bases from J; the gene matches leave 6 bases unexplained. CDR3 length: 15 amino acids, cysteine to phenylalanine. Only the CDR3 DNA is retained, 45 bases long and in frame from the first base.

Material: PBMCs. The TCR was taken from a woman aged 35 to 49 in good health. Some clones in this sample may be carry-over from other donors' samples. The chain is made from TRBV28 and TRBJ1-5, with TRBD1 matching 7 junction bases. The CDR3 corresponds to CASSSPTGNNQPQHF. The DNA sequence is as follows: TGTGCCAGCAGTTCCCCGACAGGGAACAATCAGCCCCAGCATTTT.